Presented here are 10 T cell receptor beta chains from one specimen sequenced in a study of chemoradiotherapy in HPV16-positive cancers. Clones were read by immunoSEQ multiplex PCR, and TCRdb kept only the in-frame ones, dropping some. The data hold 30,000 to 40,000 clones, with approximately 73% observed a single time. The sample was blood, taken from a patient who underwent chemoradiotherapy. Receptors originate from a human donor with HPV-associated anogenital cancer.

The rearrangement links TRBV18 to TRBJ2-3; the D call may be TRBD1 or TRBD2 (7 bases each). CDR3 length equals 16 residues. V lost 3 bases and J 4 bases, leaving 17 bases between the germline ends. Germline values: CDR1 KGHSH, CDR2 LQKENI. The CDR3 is CASSPQGGAVSDTQYF. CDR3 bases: TGTGCCAGCTCACCTCAGGGGGGGGCCGTTTCAGATACGCAGTATTTT. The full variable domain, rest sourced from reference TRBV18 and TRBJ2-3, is NAGVMQNPRHLVRRRGQEARLRCSPMKGHSHVYWYRQLPEEGLKFMVYLQKENIIDESGMPKERFSAEFPKEGPSILRIQQVVRGDSAAYFCASSPQGGAVSDTQYFGPGTRLTVL.

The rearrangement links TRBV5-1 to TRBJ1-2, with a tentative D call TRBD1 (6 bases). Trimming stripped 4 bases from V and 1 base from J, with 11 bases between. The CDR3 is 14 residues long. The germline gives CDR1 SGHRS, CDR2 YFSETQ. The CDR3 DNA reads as TGCGCCAGCAGCCCGCGGACAGTTAACTATGGCTACACCTTC. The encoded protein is CASSPRTVNYGYTF.

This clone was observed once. CDR3 amino acids: CASSQLYQETQYF. For the CDR3, the DNA is TGTGCCAGCAGCCAACTGTACCAAGAGACCCAGTACTTC. The V call is TRBV14, the J call TRBJ2-5; no reliable D call. V shed 2 bases and J shed 0 bases, with 4 bases lying between them. Germline-derived CDR1 and CDR2 are SGHDN and FVKESK. The CDR3 sequence is 13 residues long.

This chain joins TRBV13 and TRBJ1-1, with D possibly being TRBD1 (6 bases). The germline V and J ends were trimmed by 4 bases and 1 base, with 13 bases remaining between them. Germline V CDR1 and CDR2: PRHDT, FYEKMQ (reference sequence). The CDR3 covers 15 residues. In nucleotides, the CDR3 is TGTGCCAGCAGCTCTTCAGGAGGGGGGAACACTGAAGCTTTCTTT. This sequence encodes CASSSSGGGNTEAFF.

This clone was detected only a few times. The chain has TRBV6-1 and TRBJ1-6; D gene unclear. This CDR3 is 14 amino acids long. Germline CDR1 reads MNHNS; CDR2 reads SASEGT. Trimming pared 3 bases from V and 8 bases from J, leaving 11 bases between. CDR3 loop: CASSERFQDSPLHF. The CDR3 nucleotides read TGTGCCAGCAGTGAGCGGTTCCAGGATTCACCCCTCCACTTT.

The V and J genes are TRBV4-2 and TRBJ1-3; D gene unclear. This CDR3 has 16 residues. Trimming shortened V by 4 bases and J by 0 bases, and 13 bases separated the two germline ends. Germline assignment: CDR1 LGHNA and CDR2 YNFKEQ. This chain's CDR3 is CASSLSPADSGNTIYF. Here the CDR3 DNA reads TGTGCCAGCAGCCTCAGCCCCGCGGACTCTGGAAACACCATATATTTT.

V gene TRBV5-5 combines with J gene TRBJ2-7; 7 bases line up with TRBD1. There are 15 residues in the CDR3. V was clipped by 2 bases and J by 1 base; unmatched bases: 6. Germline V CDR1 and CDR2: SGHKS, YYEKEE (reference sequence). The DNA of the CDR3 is TGTGCCAGCAGCTTCTACAGGGGAAATTCCTACGAGCAGTACTTC. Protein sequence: CASSFYRGNSYEQYF.

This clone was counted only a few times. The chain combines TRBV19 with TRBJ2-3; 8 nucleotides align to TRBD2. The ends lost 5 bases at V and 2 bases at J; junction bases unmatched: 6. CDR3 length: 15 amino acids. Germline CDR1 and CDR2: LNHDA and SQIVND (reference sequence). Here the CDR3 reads CASSVAGSYTDTQYF. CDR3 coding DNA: TGTGCCAGTAGTGTAGCGGGGTCCTACACAGATACGCAGTATTTT. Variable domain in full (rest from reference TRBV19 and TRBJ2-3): DGGITQSPKYLFRKEGQNVTLSCEQNLNHDAMYWYRQDPGQGLRLIYYSQIVNDFQKGDIAEGYSVSREKKESFPLTVTSAQKNPTAFYLCASSVAGSYTDTQYFGPGTRLTVL.

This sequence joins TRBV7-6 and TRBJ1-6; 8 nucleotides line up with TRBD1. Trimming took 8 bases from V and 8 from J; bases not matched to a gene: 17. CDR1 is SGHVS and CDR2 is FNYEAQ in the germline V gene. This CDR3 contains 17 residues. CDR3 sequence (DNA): TGTGCCAGCTCCCCCTCCCCCCAGGGGGCTCAATATTCACCCCTCCACTTT. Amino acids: CASSPSPQGAQYSPLHF.

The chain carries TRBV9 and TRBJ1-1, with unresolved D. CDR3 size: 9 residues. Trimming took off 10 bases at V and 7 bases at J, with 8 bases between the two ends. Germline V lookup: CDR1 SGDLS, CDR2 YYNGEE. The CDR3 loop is CAVIHEAFF. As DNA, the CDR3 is TGTGCCGTTATACATGAAGCTTTCTTT.